Presented here are 27 T cell receptor beta chains from one specimen sequenced in a study of cytomegalovirus exposure and HLA in healthy donors. The PCR was carried out with 60 Vbeta primers and 13 Jbeta primers. Sequencing used immunoSEQ multiplex PCR; TCRdb keeps in-frame clones, though not all of them. The sample records 120,000 to 150,000 clones, 79% being singletons. The specimen was PBMCs. These receptors were obtained from a man younger than 30 in good health and CMV-seronegative.

The V call is TRBV19, the J call TRBJ2-2, with a tentative D call TRBD2 (6 bases). CDR1 LNHDA and CDR2 SQIVND come from the germline V gene (reference sequence). V was cut by 6 bases and J by 4 bases, with 9 bases left in between. This CDR3 has 13 amino acids. In DNA, the CDR3 is TGTGCCAGTAGGGTACTAGCCACCGGGGAGCTGTTTTTT. Its protein is CASRVLATGELFF.

This chain joins TRBV19 and TRBJ1-5, with 8 bases matching TRBD1. V lost 0 bases and J lost 2; bases outside the gene matches: 6. The CDR3 loop spans 17 amino acids. Germline CDR1 LNHDA, CDR2 SQIVND (reference sequence). The CDR3 spells CASSIDPGTGRNQPQHF. CDR3 sequence (DNA): TGTGCCAGTAGTATAGACCCTGGGACAGGACGCAATCAGCCCCAGCATTTT.

The chain carries TRBV5-4 and TRBJ2-3, with TRBD2 matching 11 bases. CDR1 is SGHNT and CDR2 is YYREEE in the germline V gene (reference sequence). The trim removed 5 bases at V and 9 bases at J, leaving 14 bases unmatched. CDR3 length: 16 residues. The CDR3 reads CASRTLAGGPMGTQYF. DNA for the CDR3: TGTGCCAGCAGGACCTTAGCGGGGGGGCCTATGGGAACGCAGTATTTT. The whole variable domain, filled in from reference TRBV5-4 and TRBJ2-3, reads ETGVTQSPTHLIKTRGQQVTLRCSSQSGHNTVSWYQQALGQGPQFIFQYYREEENGRGNFPPRFSGLQFPNYSSELNVNALELDDSALYLCASRTLAGGPMGTQYFGPGTRLTVL.

This chain joins TRBV29-1 and TRBJ2-1; the D gene is possibly TRBD2 (6 bases). The germline V gene has CDR1 SQVTM and CDR2 ANQGSEA. The CDR3 consists of 9 residues. The CDR3 nucleotides are TGCAGTGGAGGGGATGAGCAGTTCTTC. Its translation: CSGGDEQFF.

This clone appeared a few times. The V and J genes are TRBV7-8 and TRBJ1-1, with D tentatively TRBD1 (6 bases). Germline V gives CDR1 SGHVS, CDR2 FQNEAQ. The CDR3 runs to 13 residues. Deletions cut 8 bases from V and 1 base from J, with 11 bases between. Written as DNA, the CDR3 is TGTGCCAGCCATCCACAGGGGAACACTGAAGCTTTCTTT. Its translation is CASHPQGNTEAFF.

Sample share makes this clone medium-sized (0.01 to 0.1%). The chain combines TRBV6-5 with TRBJ2-2, with D possibly TRBD1 on 5 matching bases. This CDR3 spans 15 amino acids. Trimming removed 0 bases at V and 6 bases at J, with 11 bases between. Germline V gene data show CDR1 as MNHEY and CDR2 as SVGAGI. CDR3 bases: TGTGCCAGCAGTTACTCTTCAGGGAATCCCGGGGAGCTGTTTTTT. It yields the protein CASSYSSGNPGELFF.

The genes are TRBV7-2 and TRBJ1-5; a weak D match, TRBD1 (5 bases). The germline V gene encodes CDR1 SGHTA and CDR2 FQGNSA. The V and J ends lost 5 bases and 8 bases respectively, with 16 bases between them. CDR3 length: 14 amino acids. The CDR3 loop reads CASSQNGRGEPQHF. The CDR3 region has the DNA TGTGCCAGCAGCCAAAACGGCCGGGGGGAGCCCCAGCATTTT.

The rearrangement uses TRBV7-2 and TRBJ1-1; D ambiguous. The CDR3 has 14 residues. Trimming took off 1 base at V and 13 bases at J, with 19 bases between the two ends. The germline V gene encodes CDR1 SGHTA and CDR2 FQGNSA. CDR3 in DNA: TGTGCCAGCAGCTTAGGTAGTAGTTCGGAGGCCCGTTTCTTT. It is translated as CASSLGSSSEARFF.

This chain uses TRBV6-1 with TRBJ1-5, with D tentatively TRBD1 (5 bases). The germline CDR1 and CDR2 sequences are MNHNS and SASEGT. V was clipped by 6 bases and J by 1 base, with 13 bases between them. The CDR3 contains 15 residues. CDR3 nucleotides: TGTGCCAGCAGCCCTCGGGGGGGGAGCAATCAGCCCCAGCATTTT. It translates to CASSPRGGSNQPQHF.

This clone was detected only a few times. This chain joins TRBV11-1 and TRBJ2-3; 8 bases are shared with TRBD2. V trimming: 3 bases; J trimming: 6 bases; junction bases outside the gene matches: 5. Per the germline V gene, CDR1 is SGHAT and CDR2 is FQDESV (reference sequence). The CDR3 length is 14 residues. The CDR3 DNA is TGTGCCAGCAGCTTTATACTAGCGGTCGATACGCAGTATTTT. Its protein is CASSFILAVDTQYF.

The gene calls are TRBV30 and TRBJ2-3; D is possibly TRBD2 (5 bases). Germline V gene data show CDR1 as GTSNPN and CDR2 as SVGIG (reference sequence). CDR3 length equals 15 residues. V dropped 2 bases and J dropped 5 bases, with 17 bases sitting between them. This chain's CDR3 is CAWSPPDSRRDTQYF. The CDR3 coding sequence is TGTGCCTGGAGTCCACCGGACTCTAGGAGAGATACGCAGTATTTT.

The V and J genes are TRBV10-3 and TRBJ1-6; 7 positions agree with TRBD1. Trimming removed 0 bases from V and 5 bases from J; junction bases left unmatched: 13. CDR1 ENHRY and CDR2 SYGVKD come from the germline V gene. This CDR3 contains 19 residues. Here the CDR3 DNA reads TGTGCCATCAGTGAGTCGAGCCCGGGACAGAGAATTCATAATTCACCCCTCCACTTT. As protein: CAISESSPGQRIHNSPLHF.

The chain recombines TRBV5-1 with TRBJ1-1, with D perhaps matching TRBD1 (5 bases). The ends were cut back, 3 bases at V and 0 bases at J, with 9 bases in the middle. The CDR3 has 14 amino acids. CDR1 is SGHRS, CDR2 YFSETQ, per germline. CDR3 region: CASSSTGMNTEAFF. CDR3 DNA sequence: TGCGCCAGCAGCTCCACAGGAATGAACACTGAAGCTTTCTTT.

J is TRBJ1-2 and V is TRBV30; 11 bases match TRBD1. The J segment lost 4 bases and the V segment lost 1 base, leaving 2 bases of the junction unmatched. The CDR3 is made up of 14 amino acids. Germline CDR1 GTSNPN, CDR2 SVGIG (reference sequence). The CDR3: CAWSGDRGFYGYTF. The CDR3, as DNA: TGTGCCTGGAGTGGGGACAGGGGGTTCTATGGCTACACCTTC.

V is TRBV11-2 and J is TRBJ1-2; D not certain. The CDR3 has 15 amino acids. V lost 1 base and J 4 bases, leaving 13 bases between the germline ends. Germline assignment: CDR1 SGHAT and CDR2 FQNNGV. CDR3 sequence: CASSLANSPSYGYTF. CDR3 in DNA: TGTGCCAGCAGCTTAGCAAACAGTCCATCCTATGGCTACACCTTC.

The chain uses TRBV20-1 and TRBJ1-2; D remains unclear. This CDR3 comprises 11 residues. Germline V gene sequence: CDR1 DFQATT, CDR2 SNEGSKA (reference sequence). V was clipped by 0 bases and J by 5 bases, with 4 bases between them. This chain's CDR3 is CSARDRYGYTF. The CDR3 DNA sequence: TGCAGTGCTAGAGATCGGTATGGCTACACCTTC.

The chain carries TRBV6-5 and TRBJ1-2, with D hard to call. V was shortened by 2 bases and J by 2 bases, with 15 bases between the two germline ends. The CDR3 has 16 amino acids. Germline lookup yields CDR1 MNHEY and CDR2 SVGAGI. The CDR3 loop reads CASSYRFPGANYGYTF. The CDR3 DNA sequence: TGTGCCAGCAGTTACCGGTTCCCAGGTGCCAACTATGGCTACACCTTC.

The chain couples TRBV9 to TRBJ1-2; D gene unclear. In germline, CDR1 is SGDLS, CDR2 YYNGEE. This CDR3 has 15 residues. The V gene lost 1 base and the J gene lost 0 bases, with 10 bases spanning the gap. The CDR3 sequence: CASSVLADPNYGYTF. The CDR3 nucleotides read TGTGCCAGCAGCGTACTGGCGGATCCTAACTATGGCTACACCTTC.

This rearrangement joins TRBV19 to TRBJ2-1; D is undetermined. This CDR3 has 14 amino acids. Per the germline V gene, CDR1 is LNHDA and CDR2 is SQIVND (reference sequence). V was trimmed by 6 bases and J by 4 bases, leaving 13 bases between them. In nucleotides, the CDR3 is TGTGCCAGTAGAGTGCATCTAGGTTACAATGAGCAGTTCTTC. This sequence encodes CASRVHLGYNEQFF.

DNA for the CDR3: TGTGCCAGCAGCTGGAGAGATTCTAACTATGGCTACACCTTC. Residues: CASSWRDSNYGYTF. The chain combines TRBV7-2 with TRBJ1-2; D not certain. The germline gives CDR1 SGHTA, CDR2 FQGNSA. The length of the CDR3 is 14 residues. Between the trimmed V and J ends, which lost 4 bases and 0 bases, there was a span of 9 bases. Full variable domain (outside the CDR3, taken from reference TRBV7-2 and TRBJ1-2): GAGVSQSPSNKVTEKGKDVELRCDPISGHTALYWYRQSLGQGLEFLIYFQGNSAPDKSGLPSDRFSAERTGGSVSTLTIQRTQQEDSAVYLCASSWRDSNYGYTFGSGTRLTVV.

The chain employs TRBV7-6 and TRBJ2-1, with TRBD2 matching 8 bases. The CDR3 runs 17 residues. The junction had 8 bases not matched to a gene; V was cut back by 0 bases and J by 4 bases. Per the germline V gene, CDR1 is SGHVS and CDR2 is FNYEAQ. In nucleotides, the CDR3 is TGTGCCAGCAGCTTAGCGGGTGGTCTAGCGGGTTACAATGAGCAGTTCTTC. Its protein is CASSLAGGLAGYNEQFF.

The chain couples TRBV6-5 to TRBJ1-1; maybe TRBD1 (5 bases). The V gene lost 6 bases and the J gene lost 1 base, with 15 bases spanning the gap. This CDR3 is 15 amino acids long. CDR1 and CDR2 from the germline V gene are MNHEY and SVGAGI. The CDR3 region is CASRSLGAGNTEAFF. The CDR3 DNA reads TGTGCCAGCAGGAGTTTAGGGGCAGGGAACACTGAAGCTTTCTTT.

The chain joins TRBV29-1 to TRBJ2-5; 14 bases fit TRBD2. The CDR3 length is 15 residues. Germline assignment: CDR1 SQVTM and CDR2 ANQGSEA. V shed 4 bases and J 1 base; nucleotides not matched to a gene: 2. CDR3 region: CSVGTSGGIQETQYF. The CDR3 DNA is TGCAGCGTTGGGACTAGCGGGGGGATCCAAGAGACCCAGTACTTC. Combining the CDR3 with reference TRBV29-1 and TRBJ2-5 gives the whole variable domain SAVISQKPSRDICQRGTSLTIQCQVDSQVTMMFWYRQQPGQSLTLIATANQGSEATYESGFVIDKFPISRPNLTFSTLTVSNMSPEDSSIYLCSVGTSGGIQETQYFGPGTRLLVL.

This clone occurred a few times. The V call is TRBV6-5, the J call TRBJ1-2; D ambiguous. V was cut by 2 bases and J by 2 bases, with 6 bases left in between. Germline V lookup: CDR1 MNHEY, CDR2 SVGAGI. The CDR3 is 13 residues long. The CDR3 sequence: CASSYRENYGYTF. The CDR3 DNA reads TGTGCCAGCAGTTACCGGGAGAACTATGGCTACACCTTC.

A remark on this clone: This CDR3 is missing its conserved last phenylalanine or tryptophan, likely due to a read error. The DNA is omitted, as the CDR3 cannot be located on it reliably, and the CDR3 follows TCRdb's listing. The chain couples TRBV6-6 to TRBJ2-6; the table's D call of TRBD2 was not tested on the DNA. The CDR3 extends over 13 residues, inclusive of both ends. Germline lookup yields CDR1 MNHNY and CDR2 SVGAGI (reference sequence). CDR3 sequence: CASSPIREGALTL.

The rearrangement joins TRBV9 to TRBJ1-1, with 10 bases that match TRBD1. Germline CDR1 is SGDLS and CDR2 is YYNGEE. The V gene end was trimmed by 5 bases and the J gene end by 0 bases; junction bases not matched to a gene: 10. The CDR3 has 17 residues. The CDR3: CASSEGGQGPMNTEAFF. The DNA for the CDR3 is TGTGCCAGCAGTGAGGGGGGACAGGGGCCTATGAACACTGAAGCTTTCTTT.

The rearrangement links TRBV7-2 to TRBJ2-3; possible D gene TRBD2, 6 bases. Germline V lookup: CDR1 SGHTA, CDR2 FQGNSA. This CDR3 has 17 residues. With 1 base removed from V and 1 base from J, the gap between germline ends came to 15 bases. CDR3 nucleotides: TGTGCCAGCAGCTTAGTGGGGTGGGGGGTACGCACAGATACGCAGTATTTT. Residues: CASSLVGWGVRTDTQYF.